This T cell receptor beta chain was obtained from a study of blood T cell repertoires in COVID-19. Study context: There were acute and convalescent COVID-19 samples, and they came from the United States, Italy and Spain. PBMCs, B-cell-depleted T cells, or T cells provided the cDNA or gDNA that made up the material.

This clone was seen only a few times. Clones were read by immunoSEQ multiplex PCR, and TCRdb kept only the in-frame ones, dropping some. The sample lists about 380,000 clones; 70% to 90% were seen once. The study recruited people aged about 18 to 89 years across approximately 25 US areas. Clinical histories supplied by participants themselves formed the basis of cohort assignment. CDR1 and CDR2 (germline): LNHDA, SQIVND (reference sequence). The CDR3 covers 15 residues. V lost 5 bases and J lost 5; bases outside the gene matches: 9. Sequencing input: PBMCs or T cells enriched from blood (not recorded which). The V and J genes are TRBV19 and TRBJ1-1; TRBD1 matches at 9 bases. The sequence came from a woman under 30 who had recovered from COVID-19. The CDR3 sequence is CASSDSDRGLTEAFF. Written as DNA, the CDR3 is TGTGCCAGTAGTGATTCGGACAGGGGACTGACTGAAGCTTTCTTT.